This TCR beta chain emerged from a study of identical twins (dated by TCRdb to about 2016). A note on the overall study: To test whether fetal clonotypes persist, the study used deep sequencing on TCR alpha and beta repertoires from monozygotic twins, unrelated adults of various ages, and cord blood. Replicate twin experiments were performed at different times using different library preparation protocols to rule out contamination.

The library was produced with 5' RACE. Sequencing instrument: Illumina HiSeq 2000. Template switching introduced a universal primer binding site; the final cDNA contained a unique molecular identifier, enabling accurate counting of TCR cDNA molecules. Specific primers in the conserved constant-segment region were used to synthesize first-strand cDNA for TCR alpha and beta chains. Each cDNA library was double barcoded, with a SMART-Mk sample barcode plus Illumina barcodes, to control for contamination. TruSeq adapter sequences, together with Illumina sample barcodes, were added in two successive PCR steps. Sequencing of the TCR alpha and beta cDNA libraries was done on the Illumina HiSeq platform using custom primers. In the paper's pipeline: Unique molecular identifiers were extracted from raw reads with MiGEC, and CDR3 positions were determined with MiXCR. Recombination models were inferred per individual with the repgenHMM and IGoR tools using an EM algorithm. Shared clonotypes were analyzed with the tcR package in R, and sharing was normalized by the product of cloneset sizes. Out-of-frame nonproductive sequences were analyzed to study raw recombination free of thymic and clonal selection effects. TCRdb reprocessing: public reads trimmed at Q25 with fastp, clones called with MiXCR, in-frame beta chains kept. Rows are combined by CDR3 protein, so each entry shows the most common genes and DNA. TCRdb's processing, not the authors' own work, is the source of the V and J calls. A total of about 890,000 distinct CDR3 sequences appear in this sample, about 12% of them only once. Jointly, the top ten make up about 1.5% of the sample.

Only healthy Caucasian donors were included. The twin cohort consisted of three pairs of female monozygotic twins, all aged roughly 18 to 30 years. RNA for TCR libraries was isolated from peripheral blood mononuclear cells. V ends up 1 base short and J 0 bases short, with an unmatched junction base count of 11. Spanning cysteine to phenylalanine, the CDR3 consists of 19 amino acids. CDR3 DNA is the only sequence kept; it has 57 bases, read in frame from the first base. In the germline V gene (reference sequence), CDR1 corresponds to DFQATT and CDR2 to SNEGSKA. Points the paper makes about the study in general: Zero-insertion analyses could be partly confounded by invariant T cells such as MAIT and iNKT, although diverse VJ usage argued against such confounding for most clonotypes. A weaker excess of twin sharing was found in beta out-of-frame sequences because the signal-to-noise ratio was lowered by fewer shared sequences. Out-of-frame TCR alpha sharing in monozygotic twins was systematically underestimated by recombination models, whereas sharing between unrelated individuals was in agreement with the recombination models. Fewer insertions were carried by abundant cord blood beta clonotypes, a similar but weaker trend appeared in young adult naive repertoires, and no such trend appeared in memory repertoires. Out-of-frame TCR alpha sequences shared between twins showed an excess of low generation-probability sequences compared with coincidental sharing between unrelated individuals. Because the same donors could not be followed over many years, conclusions were based on cross-sectional statistical analysis.

On this clonotype itself: The clone's antigen remains unknown. Base qualities were left out, and no much larger clone turns up one base away.

The sample was also reused in another study, on yellow fever vaccine responses in identical twins. As the second publication notes: According to the authors, in identical twins the way T cells responded to vaccination appeared partly convergent and partly personalized. In the study, vaccine-responding T cell clones were precisely tracked in identical twins.

Sequenced input: PBMCs. This chain is built from TRBV20-1 and TRBJ2-1, with 11 junctional bases fitting TRBD2. The receptor's source is a woman aged 18 to 35 in good health. The encoded CDR3 is CSARVPWASGGNSYNEQFF. The sequenced DNA: TGCAGTGCTAGAGTCCCGTGGGCTAGCGGGGGGAACTCCTACAATGAGCAGTTCTTC.